One sample yielded the 6 T cell receptor beta chains listed below, sequenced in a study of tumor-infiltrating lymphocytes in primary liver carcinoma. A primer in the constant region served to generate TCR beta cDNA from approximately 450 ng of total RNA. Nested multiplex PCR, run for three rounds with slightly modified ARM-PCR, yielded TCR beta libraries. Both of the initial two PCR rounds ran for about 9 cycles and employed TRBV1-TRBV30 forward primers alongside a C-beta reverse primer. TCRdb called the multiplex PCR reads again in MiXCR, with one record for every CDR3 protein. The sample lists about 350,000 distinct CDR3 sequences, less than 65% seen once, with about 6% in the top ten. The authors took blood RNA from unsorted whole blood and also extracted germline DNA. Material for sequencing was peripheral blood. The receptors here all came from a man aged 35 to 55 with primary liver carcinoma and hepatitis B virus infection.

This clonotype was counted at least ten times. The chain is built from TRBV11-2 and TRBJ2-4, with D perhaps TRBD1 or TRBD2 (5 bases each). Trimming cost V 7 bases and J 0 bases, with 16 bases left between them. The CDR3 runs 16 residues. Germline CDR1 SGHAT, CDR2 FQNNGV. This CDR3 reads CASTLRDALAKNIQYF. CDR3 DNA sequence: TGTGCCAGCACCCTAAGGGACGCCTTAGCCAAAAACATTCAGTACTTC.

This clonotype was observed a single time. Since a much larger clone is just one base distant, this may be a read error. The gene calls are TRBV14 and TRBJ2-1, with D possibly TRBD2 on 5 matching bases. Germline assignment: CDR1 SGHDN and CDR2 FVKESK. The CDR3 spans 16 residues. V lost 1 base to trimming and J lost 6 bases, with 16 bases between them. The CDR3 bases are TGTGCCAGCAGCCAAGGTAGGACTCTGCCTGGCAATGAGCAGTTCTTC. Protein: CASSQGRTLPGNEQFF.

Note on this clonotype: Given a much more abundant clone one base away, this may be a read error. The chain couples TRBV6-2 or TRBV6-3 to TRBJ2-1; perhaps TRBD2 as D (6 bases). The CDR3 length is 14 residues. Germline CDR1 is MNHEY and CDR2 is SVGEGT. CDR3 sequence (DNA): TGTGCCAGCAGGAGTAGCGGCTCCTACGATGAGCAGTTCTTC. This codes for CASRSSGSYDEQFF.

Only one count was recorded for this clonotype. A read error may account for a junction end that differs from germline. V usage is TRBV11-2 and J usage is TRBJ2-1; 10 bases match TRBD1. There are 14 residues in the CDR3. CDR1 is SGHAT, CDR2 FQNNGV, per germline. Written as DNA, the CDR3 is TGTACCAGCAGCAAAGGACAGGGGGGTGATAAGCAGTTCTTC. Protein: CTSSKGQGGDKQFF.

This clonotype occurred once. A read error may explain this, as a much larger clone is one base away. V is TRBV12-3 or TRBV12-4 and J is TRBJ2-4, with a tentative D call TRBD1 (6 bases). CDR3 length: 16 residues. CDR3: CASSLRPGVAKSIQYF. CDR3 nucleotides: TGTGCCAGCAGTTTAAGACCAGGGGTAGCCAAAAGCATTCAGTACTTC.

This clonotype has a count of ten or more. This chain connects TRBV4-1 to TRBJ2-7; no firm D call. The V end lost 0 bases, the J end lost 0 bases, and 9 bases lay between the germline ends. There are 15 residues in the CDR3. Germline CDR1 reads MGHRA; CDR2 reads YSYEKL. CDR3 nucleotides: TGCGCCAGCAGCCAAGATGAGACTCGCTCCTACGAGCAGTACTTC. Its protein product is CASSQDETRSYEQYF.